Below are 3 T cell receptor beta chains sequenced from a single sample in a study of response to subunit inactivated influenza vaccine. TCRdb itself ran the RT-PCR reads through MiXCR, one entry per CDR3 protein. The sample has 280,000 or so distinct CDR3 sequences, around a fifth seen once; the top ten hold 9.5% to 13%. Here the sequenced sample was PBMCs from blood, taken approximately 20 months after vaccination. The receptor source for this set is a man in his fifties or sixties who received an inactivated influenza vaccine.

This clonotype was observed a handful of times. The chain carries TRBV10-2 and TRBJ2-1; the match to TRBD2 covers 11 bases. Trimming took 5 bases from V and 5 from J; bases not matched to a gene: 8. This CDR3 has 16 residues. Germline V CDR1 and CDR2: WSHSY, SAAADI. Here the CDR3 reads CASSTPGTSGHNEQFF. The CDR3 DNA follows: TGCGCCAGCAGTACACCCGGGACTAGCGGACACAATGAGCAGTTCTTC.

As to this clonotype: A single base separates this from a much larger clone, so it may be a read error. The rearrangement links TRBV10-3 to TRBJ1-2; perhaps TRBD1 as D (5 bases). CDR1 ENHRY and CDR2 SYGVKD come from the germline V gene. Trimming cost V 4 bases and J 6 bases, with 12 bases left between them. The CDR3 has 13 residues. Written as DNA, the CDR3 is TGTGCCATCAGTGTGAGGGGCGACAATGGCTACACCTTC. It encodes CAISVRGDNGYTF.

The chain links TRBV5-6 to TRBJ1-1, with D possibly being TRBD1 (6 bases). V was shortened by 3 bases and J by 5 bases, with 20 bases between the two germline ends. CDR3 length: 16 amino acids. The germline V gene encodes CDR1 SGHDT and CDR2 YYEEEE. The CDR3 DNA follows: TGTGCCAGCAGCTCCAGGTTTTTGGGGGCGGCAACTGAAGCTTTCTTT. It specifies CASSSRFLGAATEAFF.